The entry below describes one T cell receptor beta chain. Its antigen is not identified. From the RT-PCR reads, TCRdb called clonotypes with MiXCR, one entry per CDR3 protein. The profile covers approximately 310,000 distinct CDR3 sequences, with 20% to 25% appearing a single time and approximately 10% taken by the ten largest. The sample comes from a study of response to subunit inactivated influenza vaccine. Study outcomes and limitations: T cells newly recruited by each seasonal influenza vaccination are few, the authors suggested.

V lost 5 bases and J lost 1; bases outside the gene matches: 11. Germline V gene lookup returns CDR1 SGHTA and CDR2 FQGNSA. This CDR3 is built from 16 residues. Source: PBMCs from blood, taken about 20 months after vaccination. J is TRBJ2-7 and V is TRBV7-2; the match to TRBD2 covers 7 bases. The receptor was derived from a man aged 45-69 years who received an inactivated influenza vaccine. The CDR3 bases are TGTGCCAGCAGCGCGGACGGAGGGAGGGCTTCCTACGAGCAGTACTTC. Translation gives CASSADGGRASYEQYF.